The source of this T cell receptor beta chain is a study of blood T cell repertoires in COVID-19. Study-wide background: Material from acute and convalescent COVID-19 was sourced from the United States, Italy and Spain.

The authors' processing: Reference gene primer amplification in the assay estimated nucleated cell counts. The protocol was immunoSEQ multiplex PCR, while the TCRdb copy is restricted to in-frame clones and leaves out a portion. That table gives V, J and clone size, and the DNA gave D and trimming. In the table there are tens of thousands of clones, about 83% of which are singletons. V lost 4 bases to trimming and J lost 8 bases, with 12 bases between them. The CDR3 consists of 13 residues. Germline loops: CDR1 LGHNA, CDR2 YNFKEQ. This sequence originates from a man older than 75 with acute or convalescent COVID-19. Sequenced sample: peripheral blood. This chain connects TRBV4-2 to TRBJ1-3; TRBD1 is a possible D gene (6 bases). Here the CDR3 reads CASSRTRGDTIYF. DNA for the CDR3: TGTGCCAGCAGCCGAACCAGGGGAGACACCATATATTTT.